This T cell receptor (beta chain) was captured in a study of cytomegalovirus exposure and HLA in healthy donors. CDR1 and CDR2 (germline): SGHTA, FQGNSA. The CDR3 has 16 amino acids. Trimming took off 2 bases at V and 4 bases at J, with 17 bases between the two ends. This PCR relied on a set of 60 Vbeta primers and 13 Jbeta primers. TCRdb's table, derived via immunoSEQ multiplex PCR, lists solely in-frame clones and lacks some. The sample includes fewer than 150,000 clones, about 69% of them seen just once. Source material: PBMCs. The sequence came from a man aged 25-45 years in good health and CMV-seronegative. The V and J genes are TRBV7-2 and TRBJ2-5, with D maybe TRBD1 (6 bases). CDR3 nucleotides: TGTGCCAGCAGCTTACAGGACAGACCGTATGGAGAGACCCAGTACTTC. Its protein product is CASSLQDRPYGETQYF.